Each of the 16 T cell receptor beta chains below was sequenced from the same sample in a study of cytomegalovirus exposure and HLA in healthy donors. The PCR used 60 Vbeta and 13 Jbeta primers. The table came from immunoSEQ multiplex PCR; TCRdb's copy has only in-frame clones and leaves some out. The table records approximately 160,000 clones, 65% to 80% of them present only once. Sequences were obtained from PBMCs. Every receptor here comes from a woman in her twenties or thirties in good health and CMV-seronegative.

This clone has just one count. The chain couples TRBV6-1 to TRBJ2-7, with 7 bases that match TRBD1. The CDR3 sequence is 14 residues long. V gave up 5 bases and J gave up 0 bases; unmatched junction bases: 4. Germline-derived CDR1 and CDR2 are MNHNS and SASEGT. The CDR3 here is CASSLRDSSYEQYF. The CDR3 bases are TGTGCCAGCAGTCTCCGGGACAGCTCCTACGAGCAGTACTTC.

The DNA of the CDR3 is TGTGCCAGCATGGGTCAGGGGTGCTCGGCTTTCTTT. Amino acid sequence: CASMGQGCSAFF. The V call is TRBV6-5, the J call TRBJ1-1; tentatively, D is TRBD1 (6 bases). V shed 7 bases and J shed 11 bases, with 17 bases lying between them. This CDR3 is built from 12 residues. Looked up from germline, CDR1 is MNHEY and CDR2 is SVGAGI.

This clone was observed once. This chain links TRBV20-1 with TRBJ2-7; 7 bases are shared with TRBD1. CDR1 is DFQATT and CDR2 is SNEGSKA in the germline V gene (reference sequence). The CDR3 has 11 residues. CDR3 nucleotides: TGCAGCACGGGACAGCCCTACGAGCAGTACTTC. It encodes CSTGQPYEQYF.

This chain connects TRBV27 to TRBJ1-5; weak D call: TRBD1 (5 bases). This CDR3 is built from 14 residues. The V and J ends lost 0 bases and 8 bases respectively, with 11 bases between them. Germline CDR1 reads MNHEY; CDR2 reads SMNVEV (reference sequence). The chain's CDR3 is CASSLSGAIKPQHF. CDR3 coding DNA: TGTGCCAGCAGTTTATCAGGGGCCATTAAGCCCCAGCATTTT.

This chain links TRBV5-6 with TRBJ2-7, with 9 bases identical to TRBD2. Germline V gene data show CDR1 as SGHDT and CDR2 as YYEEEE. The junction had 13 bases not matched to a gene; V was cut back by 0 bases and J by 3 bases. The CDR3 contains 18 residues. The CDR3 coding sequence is TGTGCCAGCAGCTTGGCTCTCGCTAGCGGGACTGGGATCTACGAGCAGTACTTC. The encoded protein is CASSLALASGTGIYEQYF. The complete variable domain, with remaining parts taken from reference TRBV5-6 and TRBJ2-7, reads DAGVTQSPTHLIKTRGQQVTLRCSPKSGHDTVSWYQQALGQGPQFIFQYYEEEERQRGNFPDRFSGHQFPNYSSELNVNALLLGDSALYLCASSLALASGTGIYEQYFGPGTRLTVT.

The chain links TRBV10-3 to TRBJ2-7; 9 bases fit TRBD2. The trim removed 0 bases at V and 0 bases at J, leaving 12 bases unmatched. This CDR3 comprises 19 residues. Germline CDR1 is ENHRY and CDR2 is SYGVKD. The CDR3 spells CAISESRGSGGLSSYEQYF. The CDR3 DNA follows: TGTGCCATCAGTGAGTCCCGGGGTAGCGGGGGTCTCAGCTCCTACGAGCAGTACTTC.

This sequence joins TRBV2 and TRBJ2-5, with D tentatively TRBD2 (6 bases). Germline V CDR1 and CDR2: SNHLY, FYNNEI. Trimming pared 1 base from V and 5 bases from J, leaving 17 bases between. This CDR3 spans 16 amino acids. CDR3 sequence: CASSEGVAVALETQYF. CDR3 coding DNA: TGTGCCAGCAGTGAAGGGGTAGCGGTGGCGTTGGAGACCCAGTACTTC.

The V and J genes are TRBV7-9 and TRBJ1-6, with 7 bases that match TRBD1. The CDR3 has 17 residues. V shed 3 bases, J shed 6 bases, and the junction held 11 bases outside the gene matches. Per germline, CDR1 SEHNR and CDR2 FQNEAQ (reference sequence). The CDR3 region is CASSFYIGTVTNSPLHF. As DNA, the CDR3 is TGTGCCAGCAGCTTCTATATCGGGACAGTAACTAATTCACCCCTCCACTTT.

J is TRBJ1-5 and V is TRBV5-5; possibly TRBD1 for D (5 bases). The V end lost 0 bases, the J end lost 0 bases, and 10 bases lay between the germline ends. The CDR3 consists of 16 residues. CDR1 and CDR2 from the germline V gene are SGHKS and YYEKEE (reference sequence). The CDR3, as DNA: TGTGCCAGCAGCTTGGCCCCCAGGGTTAGCAATCAGCCCCAGCATTTT. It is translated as CASSLAPRVSNQPQHF.

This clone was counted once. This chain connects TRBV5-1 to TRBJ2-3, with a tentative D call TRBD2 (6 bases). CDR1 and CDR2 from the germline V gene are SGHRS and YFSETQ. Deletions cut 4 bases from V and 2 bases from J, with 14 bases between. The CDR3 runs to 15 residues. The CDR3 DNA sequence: TGCGCCAGCAGCGGGCCGGGACTTAACACAGATACGCAGTATTTT. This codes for CASSGPGLNTDTQYF.

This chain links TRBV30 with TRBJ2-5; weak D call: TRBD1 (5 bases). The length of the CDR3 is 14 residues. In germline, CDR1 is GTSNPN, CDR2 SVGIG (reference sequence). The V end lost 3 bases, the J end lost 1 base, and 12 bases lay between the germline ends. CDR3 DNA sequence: TGTGCCTGGAGCTCACCAGGGTTCCAAGAGACCCAGTACTTC. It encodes CAWSSPGFQETQYF.

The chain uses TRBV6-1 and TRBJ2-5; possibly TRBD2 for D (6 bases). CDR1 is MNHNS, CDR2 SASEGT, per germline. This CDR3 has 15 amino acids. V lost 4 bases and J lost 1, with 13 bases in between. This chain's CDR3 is CASSVLALPQETQYF. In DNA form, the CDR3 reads TGTGCCAGCAGTGTTCTAGCGCTACCCCAAGAGACCCAGTACTTC.

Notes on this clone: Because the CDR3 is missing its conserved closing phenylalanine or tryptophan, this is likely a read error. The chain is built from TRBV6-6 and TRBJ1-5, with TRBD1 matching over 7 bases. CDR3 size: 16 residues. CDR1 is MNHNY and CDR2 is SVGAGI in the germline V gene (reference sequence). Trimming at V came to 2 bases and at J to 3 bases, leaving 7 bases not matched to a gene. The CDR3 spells CASSYLRDSVNQPQHL. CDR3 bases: TGTGCCAGCAGTTACCTCCGGGACAGCGTCAATCAGCCCCAGCATCTT.

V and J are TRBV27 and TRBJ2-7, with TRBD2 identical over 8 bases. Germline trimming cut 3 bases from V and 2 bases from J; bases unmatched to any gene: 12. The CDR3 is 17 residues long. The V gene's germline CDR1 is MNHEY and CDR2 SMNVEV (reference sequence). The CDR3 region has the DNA TGTGCCAGCAGTTTGAGGGCGCTAGCGGGTTGGACCTACGAGCAGTACTTC. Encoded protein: CASSLRALAGWTYEQYF.

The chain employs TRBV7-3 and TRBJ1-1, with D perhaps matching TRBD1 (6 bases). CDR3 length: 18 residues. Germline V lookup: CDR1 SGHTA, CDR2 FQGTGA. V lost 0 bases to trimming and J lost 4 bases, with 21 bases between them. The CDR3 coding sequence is TGTGCCAGCAGCTTAACTGGGGGCGGCGGTGGGTTGGGCACTGAAGCTTTCTTT. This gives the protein CASSLTGGGGGLGTEAFF.

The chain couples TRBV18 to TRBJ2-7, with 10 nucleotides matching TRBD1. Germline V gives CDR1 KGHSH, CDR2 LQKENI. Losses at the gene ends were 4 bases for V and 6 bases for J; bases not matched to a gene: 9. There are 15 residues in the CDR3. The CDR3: CASSRGTGEIGEQYF. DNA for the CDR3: TGTGCCAGCTCACGGGGGACAGGGGAAATAGGCGAGCAGTACTTC.